This T cell receptor beta chain was sequenced during a study of Graves' ophthalmopathy and Graves' hyperthyroidism listed by TCRdb under 2018. Study-wide context: Peripheral blood was collected before any treatment was given, at the time of initial diagnosis. To tell Graves' ophthalmopathy apart from Graves' hyperthyroidism, and to predict which patients would progress to ophthalmopathy, the study relied on TCR beta repertoire signatures. In total, approximately 130 blood samples were TCR-sequenced: some 43 ophthalmopathy, over 70 hyperthyroidism and about 17 hyperthyroidism-to-ophthalmopathy patients. To explore V-J signatures that distinguish ophthalmopathy from hyperthyroidism, a discovery set of about a hundred patients was enrolled, made up of 40 to 45 with ophthalmopathy and under 65 with stable hyperthyroidism. For independent validation, a separate cohort was made up of 18 hyperthyroidism patients plus 17 patients who later progressed from hyperthyroidism to ophthalmopathy. In a handful of hyperthyroidism patients, the T-cell repertoire of thyroid tissue was compared with the T-cell repertoire of blood. Following sampling, methimazole starting at 30 mg daily was administered to hyperthyroidism patients, and high-dose intravenous methylprednisolone was administered to ophthalmopathy patients.

Overall results and qualifications from the work: In validation, the model predicted ophthalmopathy progression with over 60% sensitivity and roughly 78% specificity; 12 predicted patients were CT-confirmed with GO in a median of around 6 months. Sample size was not predetermined statistically, and investigators were not blinded to group allocation. Ophthalmopathy was separated from stable hyperthyroidism by the 13-signature model with 87.88% sensitivity and roughly 82% specificity in cross-validation and with 80%/75% in the test set. Among expanded thyroid clonotypes with frequency above 0.001, most also showed up in blood, which suggests that blood repertoires may reflect the thyroid immune response.

Stable hyperthyroidism was defined as no progression to ophthalmopathy within 18 months of follow-up. Hyperthyroidism patients were newly diagnosed, with disease duration under 2 months, and aged 18 to 65 years. Patients with other autoimmune diseases, uncontrolled infections, pregnancy or lactation were excluded from the study. Diagnosis was based on clinical symptoms, serum thyroxine, TRAb, thyroid ultrasound and orbital computed tomography. Using Ficoll-Paque density gradient centrifugation, PBMCs were isolated from less than 11 ml of fresh peripheral blood. Total RNA was extracted using Trizol reagent, and RNA quality was checked on an Agilent 2100 Bioanalyzer. As for this clonotype: The antigen it binds to is not known. Base qualities are missing; no much larger clone stands one base away.

The CDR3, cysteine through phenylalanine, is 16 amino acids long. This entry keeps only the CDR3 DNA: 48 bases, framed from base 1. The trim is 1 base for V and 0 bases for J, with a gap of 12 bases between the germline ends. Taken from the germline V gene (reference sequence), the CDR1 and CDR2 loops are SEHNR and FQNEAQ. TCR beta CDR3 regions were amplified from RNA transcripts for repertoire sequencing. A first-round RT-PCR used HTBI primers with the Qiagen OneStep RT-PCR kit, followed by a second-round multiplex PCR, size selection and purification. Libraries were sequenced on an Illumina HiSeq2000 using paired-end 100 bp reads. Per the source publication's procedure: SOAPnuke was used to process the reads, throwing out any read that had adapters, had uncalled bases, had a mean Phred below 15, or lacked an exact constant-primer or identifier match. High-quality paired reads were merged with COPE v1.2.5. Unique nucleotide sequences were defined as clonotypes and aligned to IMGT TRB V, D and J references using MiTCR v1.1. The analysis was limited to V-J combinations with a frequency above 0.0001, which together covered roughly 99% of repertoires. For each V-J combination, a TCR clonal expansion and chaos score was defined as F50 clonal expansion divided by the chaos observed in the TCRdist matrix. Welch's t-statistics and random forest were used to reduce features to about 14 V-J combinations, which were fed into a naive Bayes classifier. The similarity between thyroid and blood repertoires was quantified using the Morisita-Horn index. TCRdb took the public reads, trimmed them with fastp at Q25, ran MiXCR for clone calling and kept in-frame beta chains. Rows are combined by CDR3 protein, so each entry shows the most common genes and DNA. The V and J calls follow TCRdb's processing rather than the paper's. Present in this sample are about 39,000 distinct CDR3 sequences, about 50% of which were seen just once. The ten most abundant clones make up roughly 24% of the sample.

Sample: peripheral blood. The receptor chain draws on TRBV7-9 and TRBJ1-2, and the D gene may be TRBD1, 5 bases matching. This TCR was sampled from an adult woman with stable Graves' hyperthyroidism. CDR3 loop: CASSLEGTAPNYGYTF. The DNA sequence is as follows: TGTGCCAGCAGCTTAGAAGGGACGGCTCCTAACTATGGCTACACCTTC.